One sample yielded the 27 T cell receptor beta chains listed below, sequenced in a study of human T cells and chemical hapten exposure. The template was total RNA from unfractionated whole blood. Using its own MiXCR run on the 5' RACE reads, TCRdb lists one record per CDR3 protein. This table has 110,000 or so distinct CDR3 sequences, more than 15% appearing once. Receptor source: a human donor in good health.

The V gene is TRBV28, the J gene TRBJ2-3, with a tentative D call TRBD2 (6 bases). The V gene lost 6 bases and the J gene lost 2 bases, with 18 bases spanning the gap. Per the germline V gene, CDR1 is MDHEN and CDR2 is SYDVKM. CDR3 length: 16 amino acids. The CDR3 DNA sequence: TGTGCCAGCAGCCCGGACTTGGCGGGGATCACAGATACGCAGTATTTT. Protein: CASSPDLAGITDTQYF.

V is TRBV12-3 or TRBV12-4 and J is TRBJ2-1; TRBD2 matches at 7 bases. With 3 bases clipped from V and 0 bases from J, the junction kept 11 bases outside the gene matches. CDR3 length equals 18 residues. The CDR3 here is CASSLYGGRGSSYNEQFF. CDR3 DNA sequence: TGTGCCAGCAGTTTGTATGGCGGGAGAGGGAGCTCCTACAATGAGCAGTTCTTC.

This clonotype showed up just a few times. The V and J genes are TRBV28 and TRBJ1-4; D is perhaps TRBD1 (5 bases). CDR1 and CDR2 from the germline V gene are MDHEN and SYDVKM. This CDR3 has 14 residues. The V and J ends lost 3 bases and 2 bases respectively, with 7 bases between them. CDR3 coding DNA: TGTGCCAGCAGTTTCGCAGGGACTAATGAAAAACTGTTTTTT. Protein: CASSFAGTNEKLFF.

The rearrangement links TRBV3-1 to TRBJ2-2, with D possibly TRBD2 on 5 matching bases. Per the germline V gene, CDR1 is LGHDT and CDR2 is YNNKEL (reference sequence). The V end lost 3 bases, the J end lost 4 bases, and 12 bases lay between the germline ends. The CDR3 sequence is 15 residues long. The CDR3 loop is CASSHYPAGTGELFF. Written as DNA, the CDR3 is TGTGCCAGCAGCCACTACCCCGCGGGCACCGGGGAGCTGTTTTTT.

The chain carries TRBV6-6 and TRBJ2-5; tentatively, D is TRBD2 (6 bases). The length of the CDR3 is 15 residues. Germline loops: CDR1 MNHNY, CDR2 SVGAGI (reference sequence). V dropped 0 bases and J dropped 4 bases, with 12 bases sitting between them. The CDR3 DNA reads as TGTGCCAGCAGTTACTCAGCCGGGGGACGAGAGACCCAGTACTTC. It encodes CASSYSAGGRETQYF.

The CDR3 sequence is CASSQGWGLYNEQFF. CDR3 nucleotides: TGTGCCAGCAGCCAGGGATGGGGTTTGTACAATGAGCAGTTCTTC. V and J are TRBV3-1 and TRBJ2-1; D is ambiguous. Deletions cut 3 bases from V and 4 bases from J, with 13 bases between. Germline CDR1 is LGHDT and CDR2 is YNNKEL (reference sequence). CDR3 length: 15 residues.

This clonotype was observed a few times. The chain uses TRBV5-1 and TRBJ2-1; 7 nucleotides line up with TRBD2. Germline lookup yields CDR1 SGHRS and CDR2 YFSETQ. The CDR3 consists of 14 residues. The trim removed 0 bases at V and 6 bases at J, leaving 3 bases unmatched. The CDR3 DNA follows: TGCGCCAGCAGCTTGGGGACTAGGAGCAATGAGCAGTTCTTC. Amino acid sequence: CASSLGTRSNEQFF.

The CDR3 region has the DNA TGTGCCAGCAGCTTACGAACAGGGATGAGTGAAAAACTGTTTTTT. It codes for CASSLRTGMSEKLFF. The rearrangement links TRBV7-2 to TRBJ1-4, with a tentative D call TRBD1 (6 bases). Germline loops: CDR1 SGHTA, CDR2 FQGNSA. The length of the CDR3 is 15 residues. Deletions cut 2 bases from V and 7 bases from J, with 14 bases between.

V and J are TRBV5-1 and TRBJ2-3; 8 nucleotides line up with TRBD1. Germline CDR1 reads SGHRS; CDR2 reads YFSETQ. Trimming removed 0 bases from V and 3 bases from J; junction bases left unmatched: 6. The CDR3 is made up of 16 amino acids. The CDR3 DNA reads TGCGCCAGCAGCTTGGAGGACAGGGTGCGAACAGATACGCAGTATTTT. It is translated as CASSLEDRVRTDTQYF.

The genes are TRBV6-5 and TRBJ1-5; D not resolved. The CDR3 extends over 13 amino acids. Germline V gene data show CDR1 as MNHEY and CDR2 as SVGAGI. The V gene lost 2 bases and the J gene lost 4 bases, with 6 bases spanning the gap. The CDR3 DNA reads TGTGCCAGCAGTTACCGTCAAAATCAGCCCCAGCATTTT. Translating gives CASSYRQNQPQHF.

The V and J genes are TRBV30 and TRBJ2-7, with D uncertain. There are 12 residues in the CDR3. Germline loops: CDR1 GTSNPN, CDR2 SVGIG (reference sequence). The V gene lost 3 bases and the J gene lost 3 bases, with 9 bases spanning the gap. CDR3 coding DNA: TGTGCCTGGAGCGCTCTCGTCTACGAGCAGTACTTC. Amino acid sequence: CAWSALVYEQYF. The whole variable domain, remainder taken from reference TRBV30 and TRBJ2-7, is SQTIHQWPATLVQPVGSPLSLECTVEGTSNPNLYWYRQAAGRGLQLLFYSVGIGQISSEVPQNLSASRPQDRQFILSSKKLLLSDSGFYLCAWSALVYEQYFGPGTRLTVT.

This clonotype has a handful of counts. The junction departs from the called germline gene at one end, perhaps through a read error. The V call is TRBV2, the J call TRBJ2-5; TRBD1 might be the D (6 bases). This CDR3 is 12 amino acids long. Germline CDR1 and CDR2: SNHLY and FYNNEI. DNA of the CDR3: TGTGCCAGCATAGAGGGACAAGGGACCCAGTACTTC. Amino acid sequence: CASIEGQGTQYF.

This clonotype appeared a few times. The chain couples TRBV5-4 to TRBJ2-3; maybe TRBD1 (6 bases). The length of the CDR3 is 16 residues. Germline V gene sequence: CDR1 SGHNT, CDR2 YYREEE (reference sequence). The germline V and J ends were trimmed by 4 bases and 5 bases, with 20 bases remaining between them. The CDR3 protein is CASSPQRAGVEDTQYF. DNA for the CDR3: TGTGCCAGCAGCCCTCAGAGGGCAGGGGTGGAAGATACGCAGTATTTT.

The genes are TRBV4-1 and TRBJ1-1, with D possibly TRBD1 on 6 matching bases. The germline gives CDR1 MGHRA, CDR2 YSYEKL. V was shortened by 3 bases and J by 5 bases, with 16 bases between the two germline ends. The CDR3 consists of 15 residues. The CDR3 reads CASSHGGGARTEAFF. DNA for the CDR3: TGCGCCAGCAGCCATGGGGGGGGGGCGCGTACTGAAGCTTTCTTT.

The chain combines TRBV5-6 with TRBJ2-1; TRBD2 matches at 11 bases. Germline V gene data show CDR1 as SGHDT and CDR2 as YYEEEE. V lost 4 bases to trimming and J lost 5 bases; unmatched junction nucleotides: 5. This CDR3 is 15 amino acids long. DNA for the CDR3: TGTGCCAGCAGCCCGGGACTAGCGGCACACAATGAGCAGTTCTTC. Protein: CASSPGLAAHNEQFF.

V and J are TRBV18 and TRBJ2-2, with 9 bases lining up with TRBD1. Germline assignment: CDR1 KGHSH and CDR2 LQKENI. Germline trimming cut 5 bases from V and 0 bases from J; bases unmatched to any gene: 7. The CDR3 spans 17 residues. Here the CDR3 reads CASSEGGQGTNTGELFF. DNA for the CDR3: TGTGCCAGCTCAGAAGGGGGACAGGGTACGAACACCGGGGAGCTGTTTTTT.

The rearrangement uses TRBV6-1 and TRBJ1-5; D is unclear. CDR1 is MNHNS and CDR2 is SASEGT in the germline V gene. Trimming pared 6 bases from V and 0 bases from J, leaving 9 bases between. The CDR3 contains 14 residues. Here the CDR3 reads CASSPVYSNQPQHF. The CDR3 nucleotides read TGTGCCAGCAGCCCGGTTTATAGCAATCAGCCCCAGCATTTT.

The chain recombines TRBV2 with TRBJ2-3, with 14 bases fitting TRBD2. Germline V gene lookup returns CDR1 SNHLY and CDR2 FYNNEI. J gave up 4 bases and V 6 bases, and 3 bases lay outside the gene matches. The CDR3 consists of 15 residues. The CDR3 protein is CASSQGLAGADTQYF. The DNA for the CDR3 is TGTGCCAGCAGCCAGGGACTAGCGGGAGCAGATACGCAGTATTTT. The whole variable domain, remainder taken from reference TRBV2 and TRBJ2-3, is EPEVTQTPSHQVTQMGQEVILRCVPISNHLYFYWYRQILGQKVEFLVSFYNNEISEKSEIFDDQFSVERPDGSNFTLKIRSTKLEDSAMYFCASSQGLAGADTQYFGPGTRLTVL.

The CDR3 sequence: CASSSLTPQGTDTQYF. The CDR3 DNA reads TGTGCCAGCAGCTCCCTTACCCCACAGGGCACAGATACGCAGTATTTT. V and J are TRBV6-2 or TRBV6-3 and TRBJ2-3; D may be TRBD1 (5 bases). The CDR3 loop spans 16 amino acids. The V end lost 6 bases, the J end lost 1 base, and 17 bases lay between the germline ends. CDR1 and CDR2 from the germline V gene are MNHEY and SVGEGT.

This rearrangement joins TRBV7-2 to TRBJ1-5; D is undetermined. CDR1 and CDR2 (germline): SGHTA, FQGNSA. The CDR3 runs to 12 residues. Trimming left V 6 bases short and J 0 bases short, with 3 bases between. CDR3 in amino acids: CASRLSNQPQHF. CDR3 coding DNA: TGTGCCAGCAGACTTAGCAATCAGCCCCAGCATTTT.

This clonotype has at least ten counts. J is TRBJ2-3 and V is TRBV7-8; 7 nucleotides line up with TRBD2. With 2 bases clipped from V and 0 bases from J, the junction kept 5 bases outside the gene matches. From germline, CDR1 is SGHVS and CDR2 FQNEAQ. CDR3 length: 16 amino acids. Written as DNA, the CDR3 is TGTGCCAGCAGCTTACGAGCGGGATTAAGCACAGATACGCAGTATTTT. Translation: CASSLRAGLSTDTQYF.

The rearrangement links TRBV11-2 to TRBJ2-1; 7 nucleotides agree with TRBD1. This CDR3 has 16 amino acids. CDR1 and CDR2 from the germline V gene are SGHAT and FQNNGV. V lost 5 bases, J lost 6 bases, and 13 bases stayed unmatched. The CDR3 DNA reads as TGTGCCAGCAGCCCCATTTCGGGCAGGGGGATCAATGAGCAGTTCTTC. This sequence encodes CASSPISGRGINEQFF.

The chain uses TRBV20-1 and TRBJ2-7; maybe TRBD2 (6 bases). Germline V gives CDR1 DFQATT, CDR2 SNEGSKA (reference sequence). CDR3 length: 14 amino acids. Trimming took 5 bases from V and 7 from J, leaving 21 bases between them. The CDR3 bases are TGCAGTGCTCACGAAGCGGCACTCGCGGGAGAGCAGTACTTC. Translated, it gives CSAHEAALAGEQYF.

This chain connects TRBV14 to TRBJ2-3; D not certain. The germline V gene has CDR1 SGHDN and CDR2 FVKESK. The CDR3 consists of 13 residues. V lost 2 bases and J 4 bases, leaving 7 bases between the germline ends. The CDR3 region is CASSQTRPDTQYF. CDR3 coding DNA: TGTGCCAGCAGCCAAACCCGGCCAGATACGCAGTATTTT.

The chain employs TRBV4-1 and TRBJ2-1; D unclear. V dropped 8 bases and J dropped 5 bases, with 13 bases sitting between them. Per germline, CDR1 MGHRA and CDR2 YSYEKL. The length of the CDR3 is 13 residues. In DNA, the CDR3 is TGCGCCAGCCGCGCCTACACCAACAATGAGCAGTTCTTC. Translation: CASRAYTNNEQFF.

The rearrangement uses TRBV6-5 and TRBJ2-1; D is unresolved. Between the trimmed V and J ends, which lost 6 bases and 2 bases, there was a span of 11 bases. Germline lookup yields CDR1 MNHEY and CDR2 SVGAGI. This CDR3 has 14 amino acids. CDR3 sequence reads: CASSPSFTYNEQFF. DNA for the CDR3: TGTGCCAGCAGCCCCAGCTTTACCTACAATGAGCAGTTCTTC.

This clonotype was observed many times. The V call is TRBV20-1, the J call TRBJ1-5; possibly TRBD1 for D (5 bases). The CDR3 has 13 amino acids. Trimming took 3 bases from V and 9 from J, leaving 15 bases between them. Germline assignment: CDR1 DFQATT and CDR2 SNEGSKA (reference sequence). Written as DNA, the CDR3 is TGCAGTGCTAGTTCGGCAGGGTCAAGGCCCCAGCATTTT. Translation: CSASSAGSRPQHF.